A selection of T cell receptor beta chains follows, all from one sample in a study of T cells after somatic rescue of genetic block. TCRdb keeps only in-frame clones here, not all; method: immunoSEQ multiplex PCR. In the table there are 70,000 or so clones, around 92% of which are singletons. Sample: peripheral blood mononuclear cells (PBMCs). The receptors originated from a man in his forties. Each CDR3 is given with its conserved first and last residue. The D gene is left open where the match is weak. Some rows mark clone size as missing; the rest say once, few, many or name a class of expanded clone.

-,TRBJ2-7,-,TRBV6-1,TGTGCCAGCAGTGATATGGCGGGGCACGAGCAGTACTTC,CASSDMAGHEQYF
-,TRBJ2-7,-,TRBV12-1,TGTGCCAGCAGATGGGCAGGGACAGGGAATTACGAGCAGTACTTC,CASRWAGTGNYEQYF
-,TRBJ2-3,-,TRBV5-6,TGTGCCAGCAGCTTGCAGGGCCTTAGCACAGATACGCAGTATTTT,CASSLQGLSTDTQYF
TRBD2,TRBJ2-1,-,TRBV5-5,TGTGCCAGCAGCCAGGGACTAGCGGGGAGGGAGTACAATGAGCAGTTCTTC,CASSQGLAGREYNEQFF
-,TRBJ1-5,-,TRBV16,TGTGCCAGCAGCCAATCGGTAGGGACTCAGCCCCAGCATTTT,CASSQSVGTQPQHF
-,TRBJ2-7,once,TRBV5-1,TGCGCCAGCAGCTTTCAGGAGTCCTACGAGCAGTACTTC,CASSFQESYEQYF
-,TRBJ1-2,-,TRBV5-4,TGTGCCAGCAGCTGGGAAGACCAGCATGGCTACACCTTC,CASSWEDQHGYTF
TRBD1,TRBJ2-1,once,TRBV28,TGTGCCAGCAGTCACCCCACAGGGGGATCCAATGAGCAGTTCTTC,CASSHPTGGSNEQFF
-,TRBJ1-2,once,TRBV7-3,TGTGCCAGCAGCGAAACCTCTAACTATGGCTACACCTTC,CASSETSNYGYTF
-,TRBJ2-3,once,TRBV19,TGTGCCAGTAGTCGGGGACCCTATGTAGGAGATACGCAGTATTTT,CASSRGPYVGDTQYF
TRBD2,TRBJ2-1,-,TRBV29-1,TGCAGCGTTGATGGACTAGCGGGAGACAATGAGCAGTTCTTC,CSVDGLAGDNEQFF
-,TRBJ2-7,-,TRBV7-9,TGTGCCAGCAGCTTAGATGGGGGGAGAGGGTACTACGAGCAGTACTTC,CASSLDGGRGYYEQYF
TRBD1,TRBJ1-4,-,TRBV6-1,TGTGCCAGCAGTGGGGGGACAGGGGAGCATGAAAAACTGTTTTTT,CASSGGTGEHEKLFF
-,TRBJ2-2,-,TRBV9,TGTGCCAGCAGCGTAGGCATGGGGCCGAACACCGGGGAGCTGTTTTTT,CASSVGMGPNTGELFF
-,TRBJ2-1,once,TRBV2,TGTGCCAGCAGTGGGGCGGAGTGGGGTAATGAGCAGTTCTTC,CASSGAEWGNEQFF
-,TRBJ2-3,-,TRBV23-1,TGCGCCAGCAGTCAATCCTCCGCTTCAGATACGCAGTATTTT,CASSQSSASDTQYF
-,TRBJ1-5,few,TRBV27,TGTGCCAGCAGTTCAACAGGGAGTTGGCAGCCCCAGCATTTT,CASSSTGSWQPQHF
TRBD1,TRBJ2-5,-,TRBV29-1,TGCAGCGTTGGTAAGGGGGCGGAGGAGACCCAGTACTTC,CSVGKGAEETQYF
TRBD1,TRBJ2-7,-,TRBV4-1,TGCGCCAGCAGCCAATCCACAGGGGGTTCCTACGAGCAGTACTTC,CASSQSTGGSYEQYF
-,TRBJ2-7,-,TRBV2,TGTGCCAGCATCGCGTCCTACGAGCAGTACTTC,CASIASYEQYF
-,TRBJ2-1,-,TRBV2,TGTGCCAGCGTCGCTGGGTCATGGTATGAGCAGTTCTTC,CASVAGSWYEQFF
-,TRBJ2-3,-,TRBV5-1,TGCGCCAGCAGCTACGACTCAACAGATACGCAGTATTTT,CASSYDSTDTQYF
TRBD2,TRBJ2-1,-,TRBV25-1,TGTGCCAGCAGTGATCCAGAGGCTACTAGCGGGATCTACAATGAGCAGTTCTTC,CASSDPEATSGIYNEQFF
-,TRBJ2-3,-,TRBV6-4,TGTGCCAGCAGTGACGGGAGAGGCACAGATACGCAGTATTTT,CASSDGRGTDTQYF
-,TRBJ2-1,-,TRBV18,TGTGCCAGCTTAGGGGGAATGGACAATGAGCAGTTCTTC,CASLGGMDNEQFF
-,TRBJ2-7,once,TRBV27,TGTGCCAGCAGTCCGGAGGACGGTAGCTCCTACGAGCAGTACTTC,CASSPEDGSSYEQYF
TRBD2,TRBJ2-7,once,TRBV13,TGTGCCAGCAGCTCCAGGGGACTAGCGAACGAGCAGTACTTC,CASSSRGLANEQYF
TRBD2,TRBJ2-7,once,TRBV7-2,TGTGCCAGCAGCGGGGTCGGGCGGGGGACCTACGAGCAGTACTTC,CASSGVGRGTYEQYF
-,TRBJ2-1,-,TRBV18,TGTGCCAGCTCACCGGGACCAGCAGAATACAATGAGCAGTTCTTC,CASSPGPAEYNEQFF
-,TRBJ2-2,-,TRBV5-4,TGTGCCAGCAGCTTGGGAGCAGCAGGGGAGCTGTTTTTT,CASSLGAAGELFF
-,TRBJ2-3,few,TRBV18,TGTGCCAGCTCACCAGGGGACGCTCCAATCGCGGATACGCAGTATTTT,CASSPGDAPIADTQYF
-,TRBJ2-1,-,TRBV28,TGTGCCAGCAGGTTCCTGGGTGAGCAGTTCTTC,CASRFLGEQFF
-,TRBJ1-4,once,TRBV27,TGTGCCAGCAGATCCCAGGGAGAAGAAAAACTGTTTTTT,CASRSQGEEKLFF
-,TRBJ2-2,few,TRBV7-3,TGTGCCAGCACTCGTAACCCGGGAACCGGGGAGCTGTTTTTT,CASTRNPGTGELFF
-,TRBJ2-1,-,TRBV30,TGTGCCTGGTGCTCCTACAATGAGCAGTTCTTC,CAWCSYNEQFF
-,TRBJ2-1,-,TRBV5-4,TGTGCCAGCAGTTGGGACCCCGAGGTTCCCAATGAGCAGTTCTTC,CASSWDPEVPNEQFF
-,TRBJ2-1,-,TRBV6-1,TGTGCCAGCAGGGGGAACTCCTACAATGAGCAGTTCTTC,CASRGNSYNEQFF
-,TRBJ1-3,-,TRBV6-6,TGTGCCAGCAGCGGCAGCTCTGGAAACACCATATATTTT,CASSGSSGNTIYF
-,TRBJ2-2,-,TRBV28,TGTGCCAGCAGTTTATGGACAGGATCGAGGGAGCTGTTTTTT,CASSLWTGSRELFF
TRBD2,TRBJ2-2,-,TRBV5-4,TGTGCCAGCAGCTTGAGCGTGGCGGGAGCGAACACCGGGGAGCTGTTTTTT,CASSLSVAGANTGELFF
-,TRBJ1-1,-,TRBV15,TGTGCCACCAGCAGAGTATATTTGGGGAACACTGAAGCTTTCTTT,CATSRVYLGNTEAFF
TRBD1,TRBJ1-1,-,TRBV2,TGTGCCAGCAGGACAGGGAGGCCTGAAGCTTTCTTT,CASRTGRPEAFF
-,TRBJ1-2,-,TRBV29-1,TGCAGCGTTGACAGAGTCTATGGCTACACCTTC,CSVDRVYGYTF
-,TRBJ2-5,-,TRBV10-3,TGTGCCATCAGTGATCAACAGGGAGAGGAGACCCAGTACTTC,CAISDQQGEETQYF
-,TRBJ2-4,-,TRBV6-5,TGTGCCGCCTCCTGGCAGACCAAAAACATTCAGTACTTC,CAASWQTKNIQYF
TRBD2,TRBJ2-3,-,TRBV5-1,TGCGCCAGCAGCACAGGGACTAGCGGATACACAGATACGCAGTATTTT,CASSTGTSGYTDTQYF
-,TRBJ2-5,-,TRBV5-5,TGTGCCAGCAGCTTCGGGGGTGGAGAGACCCAGTACTTC,CASSFGGGETQYF
TRBD1,TRBJ2-3,once,TRBV7-6,TGTGCCAGCAGCTTGGGACAGGGAGTGGAGATTGGCACAGATACGCAGTATTTT,CASSLGQGVEIGTDTQYF